This T cell receptor (beta chain) was sequenced in a study of cytotoxic CD8 clonotypes in ibrutinib-treated CLL. On the study more broadly: The subjects consisted of roughly twelve relapsed/refractory and some 15 treatment-naive individuals, with 17 IGHV unmutated.

With sequencing, the targeted depth ranged from 1 in 200,000 to 1 in 1 million T cells. This table comes from immunoSEQ multiplex PCR, and its TCRdb copy is limited to in-frame clones, with some not included. The data hold about 72,000 clones, with around 68% observed a single time. Cryopreserved PBMCs were the source of about 2.2 micrograms of genomic DNA, which went to TCR beta libraries. The V end was cut by 4 bases, the J end by 7 bases, with 14 bases between. This CDR3 contains 14 residues. Germline-derived CDR1 and CDR2 are LGHNA and YSLEER. On this clone: What it binds is unknown.

Points from the study as a whole: Clonality increased at ibrutinib response, then returned toward baseline at progression.

The TCR originated in a human donor with chronic lymphocytic leukemia. Source: PBMCs, taken after 12 months of ibrutinib treatment. The chain has TRBV4-3 and TRBJ2-1; D tentatively reads TRBD1 or TRBD2 (5 bases each). Here the CDR3 DNA reads TGCGCCAGCAGCCCTCGGGGCCTAGGGAATGAGCAGTTCTTC. It translates to CASSPRGLGNEQFF.